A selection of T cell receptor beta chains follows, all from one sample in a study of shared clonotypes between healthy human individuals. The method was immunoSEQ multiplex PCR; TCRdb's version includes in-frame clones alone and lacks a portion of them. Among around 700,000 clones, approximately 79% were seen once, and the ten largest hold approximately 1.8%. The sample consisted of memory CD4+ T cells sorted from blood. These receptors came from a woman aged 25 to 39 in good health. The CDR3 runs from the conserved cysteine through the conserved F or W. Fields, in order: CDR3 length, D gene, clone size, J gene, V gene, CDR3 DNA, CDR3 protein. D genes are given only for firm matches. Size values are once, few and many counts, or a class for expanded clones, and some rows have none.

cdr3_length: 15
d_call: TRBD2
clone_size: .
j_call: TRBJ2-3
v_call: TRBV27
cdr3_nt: TGTGCCAGCAGTTTAAAAGCGGGAGGGACAGATACGCAGTATTTT
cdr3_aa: CASSLKAGGTDTQYF

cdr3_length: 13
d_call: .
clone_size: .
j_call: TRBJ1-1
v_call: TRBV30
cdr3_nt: TGTGCCTGGAGTGCTTCGAGGAACACTGAAGCTTTCTTT
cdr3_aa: CAWSASRNTEAFF

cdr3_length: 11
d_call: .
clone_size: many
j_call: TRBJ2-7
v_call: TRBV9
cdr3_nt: TGTGCCAGCAGCGTAGGGGGCGAGCAGTACTTC
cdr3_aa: CASSVGGEQYF

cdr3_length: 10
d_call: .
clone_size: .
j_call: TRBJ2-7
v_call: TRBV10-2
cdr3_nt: TGCGCCAGCAGGGGTTACGAGCAGTACTTC
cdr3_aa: CASRGYEQYF

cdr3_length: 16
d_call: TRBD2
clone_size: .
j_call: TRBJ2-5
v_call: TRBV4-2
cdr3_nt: TGTGCCAGCAGCCAGAAACTAGCGGGAGGAGGTGAGACCCAGTACTTC
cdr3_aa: CASSQKLAGGGETQYF

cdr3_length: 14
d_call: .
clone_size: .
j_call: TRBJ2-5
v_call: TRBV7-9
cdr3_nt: TGTGCCAGCAGCGTACAGGGTGGAGGGGAGACCCAGTACTTC
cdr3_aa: CASSVQGGGETQYF

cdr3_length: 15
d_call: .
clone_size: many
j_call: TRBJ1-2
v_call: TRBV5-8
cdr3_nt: TGTGCCAGCAGCTCTCAGACGGGGGCCCTAGTCGGCTACACCTTC
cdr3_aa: CASSSQTGALVGYTF

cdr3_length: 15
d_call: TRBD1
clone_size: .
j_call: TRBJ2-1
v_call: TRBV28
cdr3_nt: TGTGCCACCCAAAAAACAGGGGCCCGTTACAATGAGCAGTTCTTC
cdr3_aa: CATQKTGARYNEQFF

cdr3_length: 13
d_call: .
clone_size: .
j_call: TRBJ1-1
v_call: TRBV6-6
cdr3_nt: TGTGCCAGCACTGGGGTAGGGAACACTGAAGCTTTCTTT
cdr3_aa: CASTGVGNTEAFF

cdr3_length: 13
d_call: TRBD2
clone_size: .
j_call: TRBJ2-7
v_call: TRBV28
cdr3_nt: TGTGCCAGCAGGCTAGCGGGAAACTACGAGCAGTACTTC
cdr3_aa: CASRLAGNYEQYF

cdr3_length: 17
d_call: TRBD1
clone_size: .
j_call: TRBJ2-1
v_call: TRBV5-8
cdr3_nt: TGTGCCAGCAGCTTGTTTTCCGGGACAGGACTCTACAATGAGCAGTTCTTC
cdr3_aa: CASSLFSGTGLYNEQFF

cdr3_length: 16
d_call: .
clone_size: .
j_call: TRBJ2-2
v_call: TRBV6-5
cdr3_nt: TGTGCCAGCAGTTACTCCGGAACAGGGTTCGGCGGGGAGCTGTTTTTT
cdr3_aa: CASSYSGTGFGGELFF

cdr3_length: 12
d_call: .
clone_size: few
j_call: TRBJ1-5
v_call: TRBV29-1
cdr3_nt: TGCAGCATCCGGGACACTGATCAGCCCCAGCATTTT
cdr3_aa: CSIRDTDQPQHF

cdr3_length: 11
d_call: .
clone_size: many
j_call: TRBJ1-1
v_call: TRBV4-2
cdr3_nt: TGTGCCAGCAGCCTTAACACTGAAGCTTTCTTT
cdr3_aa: CASSLNTEAFF

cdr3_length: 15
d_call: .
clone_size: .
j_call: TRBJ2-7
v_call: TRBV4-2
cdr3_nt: TGTGCCAGCAGCCAACAGGGAGGGGGACGGTACGAGCAGTACTTC
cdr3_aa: CASSQQGGGRYEQYF

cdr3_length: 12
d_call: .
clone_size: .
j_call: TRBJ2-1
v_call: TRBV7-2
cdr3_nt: TGTGCCAGCAGCTTAGCCCATGGGGAGCAGTTCTTC
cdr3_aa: CASSLAHGEQFF

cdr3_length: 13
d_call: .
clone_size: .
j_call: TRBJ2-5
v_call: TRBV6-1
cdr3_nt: TGTGCCAGCAGTGCTCCCCCTTTGGAGACCCAGTACTTC
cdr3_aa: CASSAPPLETQYF

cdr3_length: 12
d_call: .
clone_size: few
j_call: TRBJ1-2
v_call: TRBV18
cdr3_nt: TGTGCCAGCTCACCTCAACGTGAGAGCTACACCTTC
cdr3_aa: CASSPQRESYTF

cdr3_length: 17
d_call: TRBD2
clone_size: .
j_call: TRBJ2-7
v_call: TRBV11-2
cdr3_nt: TGTGCCAGCAGCTTATCTGGGTTTCGCGCGGGAGCCTACGAGCAGTACTTC
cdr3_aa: CASSLSGFRAGAYEQYF

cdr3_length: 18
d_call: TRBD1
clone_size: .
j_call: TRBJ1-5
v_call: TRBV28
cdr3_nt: TGTGCCAGCAGTTTTGAGGGACAGAGAAGGTATAGCAATCAGCCCCAGCATTTT
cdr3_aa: CASSFEGQRRYSNQPQHF

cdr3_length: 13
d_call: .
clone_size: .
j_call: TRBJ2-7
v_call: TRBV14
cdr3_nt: TGTGCCAGCAGCCCGGGAGCCTCCTACGAGCAGTACTTC
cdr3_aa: CASSPGASYEQYF

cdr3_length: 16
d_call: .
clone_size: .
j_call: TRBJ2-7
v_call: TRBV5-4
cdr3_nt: TGTGCCAGCAGCTTGGGTCTGGAGACAGGCGCCTACGAGCAGTACTTC
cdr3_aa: CASSLGLETGAYEQYF

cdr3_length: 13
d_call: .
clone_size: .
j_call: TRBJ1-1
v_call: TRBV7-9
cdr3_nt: TGTGCCAGCACCCCTCCTGGGAACACTGAAGCTTTCTTT
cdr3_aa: CASTPPGNTEAFF

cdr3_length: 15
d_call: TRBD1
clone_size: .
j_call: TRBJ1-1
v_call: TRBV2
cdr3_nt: TGTGCCAGCAGTGATTATCAGGGGGCACGAACTGAAGCTTTCTTT
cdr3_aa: CASSDYQGARTEAFF